This TCR beta chain comes out of a study of blood T cell repertoires in COVID-19. At the level of the study: The origin of the acute and convalescent COVID-19 samples was the United States, Italy and Spain.

As originally analysed: Reference gene primer amplification in the assay estimated nucleated cell counts. Produced via immunoSEQ multiplex PCR; TCRdb's table is partial and in-frame only. V and J calls and clone size are those listed in that table; D and trimming were worked out from the DNA. The profile shows 300,000 to 400,000 clones, 80% to 90% of them singletons. The Seattle site enrolled patients during active infection and followed them longitudinally. Germline V gene sequence: CDR1 SQVTM, CDR2 ANQGSEA. This CDR3 is 15 amino acids long. The trim removed 6 bases at V and 4 bases at J, leaving 12 bases unmatched.

The V call is TRBV29-1, the J call TRBJ2-1, with 7 nucleotides matching TRBD1. The sample comprised peripheral blood. The sequence came from a woman in her 50s with COVID-19, enrolled during active disease. The CDR3 DNA sequence: TGCAGCGTCCAAGGGATGCAGGGGGATTACAATGAGCAGTTCTTC. This encodes CSVQGMQGDYNEQFF.